What follows is one T cell receptor (beta chain) and its context. Repertoires were generated with immunoSEQ multiplex PCR, while TCRdb's copy carries only in-frame clones and drops some. Of 50,000 to 70,000 clones listed, roughly 88% were seen once; the top ten hold approximately 3.4%. The CDR3 is made up of 14 amino acids. This sample was taken from a study of control samples from healthy donors and cancer patients. The specimen was blood. The J gene is TRBJ1-1, the V gene TRBV21-1. TRBV21-1 represents a pseudogene. This receptor was obtained from a man between 45 and 60 years old in good health. CDR3 in DNA: TGTGCCAGCAGCAAACTCGGAGTTGAGTCTGAAGCTTTCTTT. Its protein product is CASSKLGVESEAFF.